A selection of T cell receptor beta chains follows, all from one sample in a study of blood T cell repertoires in COVID-19. The table came from immunoSEQ multiplex PCR; TCRdb's copy has only in-frame clones and leaves some out. Of 250,000 to 350,000 clones in the sample, less than 85% are singletons; the top ten hold more than 1.1%. The source material was peripheral blood. These receptors were taken from a human donor with COVID-19, enrolled during active disease. The donor label of this sample is uncertain. Both conserved end residues are part of each CDR3. D genes are given only for firm matches. Some rows have no size entry. The others give once, few or many, or a class for an expanded clone.

d_call clone_size j_call v_call cdr3_aa cdr3_nt
- few TRBJ2-2 TRBV7-7 CASSLGLLDAGELFF TGTGCTAGCAGCTTAGGTCTCCTAGATGCCGGGGAGCTGTTTTTT
TRBD1 - TRBJ2-2 TRBV5-1 CASSLAGGTGELFF TGCGCCAGCAGCTTGGCAGGGGGCACCGGGGAGCTGTTTTTT
TRBD2 once TRBJ2-3 TRBV10-3 CAISGGGLASDTQYF TGTGCCATCAGTGGGGGGGGACTAGCATCGGATACGCAGTATTTT
- - TRBJ2-1 TRBV18 CASSPGADRDEQFF TGTGCCAGCTCACCGGGGGCGGATCGGGATGAGCAGTTCTTC
TRBD1 - TRBJ2-3 TRBV28 CASSFGQGTDTQYF TGTGCCAGCAGTTTCGGACAGGGGACAGATACGCAGTATTTT
- - TRBJ2-3 TRBV3-1/TRBV3-2 CASSEISGWTDTQYF TGTGCCAGCAGTGAGATAAGCGGATGGACAGATACGCAGTATTTT
- - TRBJ2-7 TRBV2 CASSDQTTVRYEQYF TGTGCCAGCAGTGATCAAACTACGGTGAGGTACGAGCAGTACTTC
TRBD2 - TRBJ2-1 TRBV9 CASSVGTSGRGNEQFF TGTGCCAGCAGCGTCGGGACTAGCGGGAGAGGGAATGAGCAGTTCTTC
TRBD1 - TRBJ1-6 TRBV28 CASRSPGQGPSPLHF TGTGCCAGCAGGTCTCCGGGACAGGGTCCCTCACCCCTCCACTTT
TRBD1 - TRBJ1-2 TRBV9 CASSRQGASGYTF TGTGCCAGCAGCCGGCAGGGGGCGAGCGGCTACACCTTC
- - TRBJ2-1 TRBV4-3 CASSQGVTGSLQFF TGCGCCAGCAGCCAAGGAGTAACGGGGAGCCTTCAGTTCTTC
- - TRBJ2-5 TRBV30 CAWSGLAEETQYF TGTGCCTGGAGTGGGCTAGCTGAAGAGACCCAGTACTTC
TRBD2 - TRBJ2-3 TRBV30 CAWGEGLTTDTQYF TGTGCCTGGGGGGAGGGACTTACTACCGATACGCAGTATTTT
TRBD2 - TRBJ2-1 TRBV27 CASSIMGRAQNNEQFF TGTGCCAGCAGTATTATGGGGAGGGCTCAGAACAATGAGCAGTTCTTC
TRBD2 - TRBJ2-1 TRBV10-3 CAISETSGLYNEQFF TGTGCCATCAGTGAGACTAGCGGACTCTACAATGAGCAGTTCTTC
TRBD2 few TRBJ2-1 TRBV19 CASSIDGGGLAVYNEQFF TGTGCCAGTAGTATAGATGGAGGGGGACTAGCGGTTTACAATGAGCAGTTCTTC
TRBD2 - TRBJ2-2 TRBV4-1 CASSQVPPGTMNTGELFF TGCGCCAGCAGCCAAGTTCCCCCCGGGACTATGAACACCGGGGAGCTGTTTTTT
- - TRBJ1-2 TRBV12-5 CASGFEGTTGISSGYTF TGTGCTAGTGGTTTTGAGGGAACTACAGGGATAAGTTCTGGCTACACCTTC
- - TRBJ2-3 TRBV5-1 CASSLIGLGTDTQYF TGCGCCAGCAGCTTGATTGGACTCGGCACAGATACGCAGTATTTT
TRBD2 - TRBJ2-5 TRBV3-1/TRBV3-2 CASSLPGLAGTGETQYF TGTGCCAGCAGCCTCCCTGGACTAGCGGGAACGGGCGAGACCCAGTACTTC
TRBD1 - TRBJ1-6 TRBV10-3 CAISGTGGAGSPLHF TGTGCCATCAGCGGTACAGGGGGCGCAGGATCACCCCTCCACTTT
- - TRBJ2-3 TRBV9 CASSQTAEDTQYF TGTGCCAGCAGCCAAACAGCGGAAGATACGCAGTATTTT
- - TRBJ1-2 TRBV3-1/TRBV3-2 CASSQVRASPGGYTF TGTGCCAGCAGCCAAGTAAGAGCGTCTCCGGGTGGCTACACCTTC
- - TRBJ2-5 TRBV30 CAWSPPLGRQETQYF TGTGCCTGGAGTCCACCACTGGGGAGGCAAGAGACCCAGTACTTC
TRBD1 - TRBJ2-1 TRBV4-3 CASSQGQGVIYEQFF TGCGCCAGCAGCCAAGGACAGGGGGTTATCTATGAGCAGTTCTTC
- - TRBJ1-1 TRBV7-9 CASSFGRAEAFF TGTGCCAGCAGCTTTGGCAGGGCCGAAGCTTTCTTT
TRBD1 - TRBJ2-7 TRBV6-2/TRBV6-3 CASSYLWGTGRYEQYF TGTGCCAGCAGTTACCTCTGGGGGACAGGGCGCTACGAGCAGTACTTC
- - TRBJ2-3 TRBV4-2 CASSHSLGEAYTDTQYF TGTGCCAGCAGCCACTCCTTGGGGGAGGCCTACACAGATACGCAGTATTTT